The 19 T cell receptor beta chains given below trace back to one sample, sequenced in a study of cytomegalovirus exposure and HLA in healthy donors. In the PCR, 60 Vbeta and 13 Jbeta primers were used. Using immunoSEQ multiplex PCR, the repertoire was profiled, and TCRdb retains in-frame clones only, with some absent. The sample consists of about 62,000 clones, 65% to 85% of them appearing once. Sequencing was performed on PBMCs. All receptors derive from a woman aged 30 to 39 in good health and CMV-seronegative.

The rearrangement links TRBV27 to TRBJ2-7; 8 bases fit TRBD2. After removal of 6 bases from V and 3 bases from J, the junction contained 13 bases not matched to a gene. Germline CDR1 reads MNHEY; CDR2 reads SMNVEV (reference sequence). The CDR3 loop spans 16 amino acids. The CDR3 nucleotides are TGTGCCAGCAGCTTGGGCTTAGCGGGACCAATCTACGAGCAGTACTTC. It is translated as CASSLGLAGPIYEQYF.

The chain couples TRBV6-5 to TRBJ1-5; TRBD1 matches at 11 bases. The germline gives CDR1 MNHEY, CDR2 SVGAGI. The V and J ends lost 5 bases and 3 bases, in that order; junction bases with no gene match: 3. The CDR3 runs to 15 residues. In DNA form, the CDR3 reads TGTGCCAGCAGTCCGGACAGGGGGCTCAATCAGCCCCAGCATTTT. This sequence encodes CASSPDRGLNQPQHF.

The genes are TRBV6-4 and TRBJ2-6, with 7 bases matching TRBD1. Trimming took 2 bases from V and 0 from J; bases not matched to a gene: 7. Germline V CDR1 and CDR2: MRHNA, SNTAGT. CDR3 length equals 18 residues. CDR3: CASSDGTAELSGANVLTF. The CDR3 DNA reads TGTGCCAGCAGTGACGGGACAGCTGAACTCTCTGGGGCCAACGTCCTGACTTTC.

The chain employs TRBV11-2 and TRBJ1-2; the D is unclear. The CDR3 runs to 14 residues. Trimming left V 5 bases short and J 1 base short, with 11 bases between. CDR1 and CDR2 (germline): SGHAT, FQNNGV. The CDR3 loop is CASSPPGYNYGYTF. CDR3 in DNA: TGTGCCAGCAGCCCCCCGGGGTATAACTATGGCTACACCTTC. The entire variable domain, with the rest obtained from reference TRBV11-2 and TRBJ1-2, is as follows: EAGVAQSPRYKIIEKRQSVAFWCNPISGHATLYWYQQILGQGPKLLIQFQNNGVVDDSQLPKDRFSAERLKGVDSTLKIQPAKLEDSAVYLCASSPPGYNYGYTFGSGTRLTVV.

This sequence joins TRBV14 and TRBJ2-3; D gene unclear. CDR3 length: 13 amino acids. V was pared by 1 base and J by 3 bases, with 5 bases between. From germline, CDR1 is SGHDN and CDR2 FVKESK. The CDR3 sequence: CASSQAGTDTQYF. The CDR3 region has the DNA TGTGCCAGCAGCCAAGCCGGGACAGATACGCAGTATTTT.

Notes on this clone: A read error may account for a junction end that differs from germline. This specimen includes other DNA sequences encoding the same CDR3. The genes are TRBV5-1 and TRBJ2-3; 9 nucleotides align to TRBD2. CDR3 length: 18 amino acids. The germline CDR1 and CDR2 sequences are SGHRS and YFSETQ. This chain's CDR3 is CASSLEASGAGGPSTQYF. In nucleotides, the CDR3 is TGTGCCAGCAGCTTGGAAGCTAGCGGGGCGGGGGGCCCATCTACGCAGTATTTT.

The rearrangement joins TRBV19 to TRBJ1-2; D gene ambiguous. Germline CDR1 LNHDA, CDR2 SQIVND (reference sequence). The CDR3 extends over 14 amino acids. With 6 bases removed from V and 8 bases from J, the gap between germline ends came to 19 bases. The CDR3 region has the DNA TGTGCCAGTAGCCCCCACGGGGTAACGGGAGGCTACACCTTC. This encodes CASSPHGVTGGYTF.

This clone has a handful of counts. The J gene is TRBJ2-2, the V gene TRBV10-1; D possibly corresponds to TRBD2 (5 bases). Looked up from germline, CDR1 is WNHNN and CDR2 is SYGVQD (reference sequence). The CDR3 is 11 amino acids. Trimming removed 7 bases at V and 7 bases at J, with 7 bases between. The CDR3 reads CASTGFGELFF. Here the CDR3 DNA reads TGCGCCAGCACGGGGTTCGGGGAGCTGTTTTTT.

This chain links TRBV5-4 with TRBJ2-2; 10 nucleotides match TRBD2. Germline CDR1 is SGHNT and CDR2 is YYREEE (reference sequence). V shed 3 bases and J 9 bases; nucleotides not matched to a gene: 14. CDR3 length equals 17 residues. As DNA, the CDR3 is TGTGCCAGCAGCTCCAAGACTTCGAGCGGGGGGGCGCGGGAGCTGTTTTTT. Amino acid sequence: CASSSKTSSGGARELFF.

The rearrangement uses TRBV19 and TRBJ1-1; no firm D call. This CDR3 has 14 amino acids. Trimming pared 3 bases from V and 4 bases from J, leaving 12 bases between. CDR1 and CDR2 (germline): LNHDA, SQIVND (reference sequence). CDR3 sequence (DNA): TGTGCCAGTAGTATGCCCGGAGTCGGCACTGAAGCTTTCTTT. This gives the protein CASSMPGVGTEAFF.

This chain joins TRBV7-2 and TRBJ2-7, with 10 bases aligning to TRBD2. J was trimmed by 0 bases and V by 6 bases; bases with no gene match: 2. CDR1 and CDR2 from the germline V gene are SGHTA and FQGNSA. The CDR3 is 14 amino acids. The CDR3 reads CASRASGGSYEQYF. The CDR3 DNA follows: TGTGCCAGCAGAGCTAGCGGGGGCTCCTACGAGCAGTACTTC. The full variable domain, with the rest looked up from reference TRBV7-2 and TRBJ2-7, is GAGVSQSPSNKVTEKGKDVELRCDPISGHTALYWYRQSLGQGLEFLIYFQGNSAPDKSGLPSDRFSAERTGGSVSTLTIQRTQQEDSAVYLCASRASGGSYEQYFGPGTRLTVT.

V is TRBV19 and J is TRBJ2-1, with TRBD2 as a possible D gene (6 bases). The CDR3 is 14 amino acids. V lost 2 bases to trimming and J lost 5 bases, with 10 bases between them. Per the germline V gene, CDR1 is LNHDA and CDR2 is SQIVND (reference sequence). CDR3 residues: CASSISLANNEQFF. In nucleotides, the CDR3 is TGTGCCAGTAGTATAAGTCTAGCGAACAATGAGCAGTTCTTC. Looking up the rest from reference TRBV19 and TRBJ2-1 gives the full variable domain: DGGITQSPKYLFRKEGQNVTLSCEQNLNHDAMYWYRQDPGQGLRLIYYSQIVNDFQKGDIAEGYSVSREKKESFPLTVTSAQKNPTAFYLCASSISLANNEQFFGPGTRLTVL.

CDR3 DNA: TGTGCCAGTTGCCTAACCGGGACAGGCCACCTTAACTATGGCTACACCTTC. Translating it yields CASCLTGTGHLNYGYTF. The gene calls are TRBV19 and TRBJ1-2; 8 positions match TRBD1. Germline trimming cut 8 bases from V and 1 base from J; bases unmatched to any gene: 15. The germline gives CDR1 LNHDA, CDR2 SQIVND (reference sequence). The CDR3 is 17 residues long.

In its sample, this clone was seen once. The rearrangement uses TRBV5-1 and TRBJ2-2; 8 positions match TRBD1. Germline CDR1 and CDR2: SGHRS and YFSETQ. J was trimmed by 4 bases and V by 4 bases; bases with no gene match: 3. The length of the CDR3 is 14 residues. The CDR3, as DNA: TGCGCCAGCAGCGCAGGGGGCAGCACCGGGGAGCTGTTTTTT. Its protein is CASSAGGSTGELFF. The full variable domain, completed using reference TRBV5-1 and TRBJ2-2, is KAGVTQTPRYLIKTRGQQVTLSCSPISGHRSVSWYQQTPGQGLQFLFEYFSETQRNKGNFPGRFSGRQFSNSRSEMNVSTLELGDSALYLCASSAGGSTGELFFGEGSRLTVL.

The chain combines TRBV29-1 with TRBJ2-1, with 7 bases lining up with TRBD2. Looked up from germline, CDR1 is SQVTM and CDR2 is ANQGSEA. The ends lost 7 bases at V and 12 bases at J; junction bases unmatched: 3. The CDR3 is 9 amino acids. The chain's CDR3 is CSGGEGQFF. In DNA, the CDR3 is TGCAGCGGGGGGGAGGGGCAGTTCTTC.

This sequence joins TRBV4-3 and TRBJ1-1, with D possibly being TRBD1 (6 bases). Deletions cut 1 base from V and 7 bases from J, with 16 bases between. The CDR3 is 15 amino acids. Looked up from germline, CDR1 is LGHNA and CDR2 is YSLEER. The CDR3 here is CASSQGNPGHNEAFF. Here the CDR3 DNA reads TGCGCCAGCAGCCAAGGGAACCCGGGACACAATGAAGCTTTCTTT.

V is TRBV29-1 and J is TRBJ2-7; 10 bases match TRBD2. Losses at the gene ends were 7 bases for V and 2 bases for J; bases not matched to a gene: 8. CDR3 length: 14 amino acids. Germline V gene data show CDR1 as SQVTM and CDR2 as ANQGSEA. The DNA for the CDR3 is TGCAGCGCTGCCAACCTAGCGGGGGCCTACGAGCAGTACTTC. It encodes CSAANLAGAYEQYF.

This sequence joins TRBV6-1 and TRBJ2-7; D might be TRBD2 (5 bases). CDR3 length: 15 residues. From germline, CDR1 is MNHNS and CDR2 SASEGT. V dropped 3 bases and J dropped 2 bases, with 14 bases sitting between them. DNA of the CDR3: TGTGCCAGCAGTGATGCCAGCCTAGCTACCTACGAGCAGTACTTC. Protein sequence: CASSDASLATYEQYF.

This chain connects TRBV6-5 to TRBJ2-5; a possible D gene is TRBD2 (7 bases). The CDR3 loop spans 16 amino acids. The V end was cut by 0 bases, the J end by 4 bases, with 15 bases between. Germline CDR1 and CDR2: MNHEY and SVGAGI. Here the CDR3 DNA reads TGTGCCAGCAGTTACTCGATAGGGGGGGGCGGAGAGACCCAGTACTTC. This gives the protein CASSYSIGGGGETQYF.